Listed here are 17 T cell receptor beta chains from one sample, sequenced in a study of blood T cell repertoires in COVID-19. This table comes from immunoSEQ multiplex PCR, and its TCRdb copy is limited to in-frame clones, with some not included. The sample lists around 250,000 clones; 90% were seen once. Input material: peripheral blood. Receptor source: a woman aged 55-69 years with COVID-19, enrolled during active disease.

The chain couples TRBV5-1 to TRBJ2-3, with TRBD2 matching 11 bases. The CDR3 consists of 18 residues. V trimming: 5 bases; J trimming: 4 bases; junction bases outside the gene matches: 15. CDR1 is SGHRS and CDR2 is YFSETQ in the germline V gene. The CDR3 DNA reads TGCGCCAGCAGTAAAGGGGTAATTAGCGGGGGGGCCGCAGATACGCAGTATTTT. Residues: CASSKGVISGGAADTQYF.

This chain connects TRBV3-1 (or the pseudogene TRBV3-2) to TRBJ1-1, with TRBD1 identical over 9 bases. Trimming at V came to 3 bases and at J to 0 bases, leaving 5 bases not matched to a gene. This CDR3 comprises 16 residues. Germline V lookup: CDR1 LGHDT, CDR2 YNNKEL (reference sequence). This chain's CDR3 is CASSHRQGGLNTEAFF. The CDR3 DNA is TGTGCCAGCAGCCATCGACAGGGGGGGCTGAACACTGAAGCTTTCTTT.

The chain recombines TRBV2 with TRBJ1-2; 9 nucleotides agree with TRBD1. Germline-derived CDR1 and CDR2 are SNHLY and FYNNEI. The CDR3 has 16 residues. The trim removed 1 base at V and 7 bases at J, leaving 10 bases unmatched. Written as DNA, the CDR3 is TGTGCCAGCAGTGAAGGGGGGGGACAGGGATCAGGTGGCTACACCTTC. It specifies CASSEGGGQGSGGYTF.

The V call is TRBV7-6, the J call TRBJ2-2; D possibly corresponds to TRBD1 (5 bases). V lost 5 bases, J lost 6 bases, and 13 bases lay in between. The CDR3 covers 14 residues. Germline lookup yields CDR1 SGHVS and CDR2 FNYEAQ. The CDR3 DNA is TGTGCCAGCAGCGCTGAAAGGGGCCCCGGGGAGCTGTTTTTT. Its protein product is CASSAERGPGELFF.

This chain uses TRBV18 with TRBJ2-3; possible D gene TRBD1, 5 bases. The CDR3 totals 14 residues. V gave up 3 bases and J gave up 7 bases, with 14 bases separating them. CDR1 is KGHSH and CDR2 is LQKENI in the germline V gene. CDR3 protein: CASSPSGYQYTQYF. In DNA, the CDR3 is TGTGCCAGCTCACCCTCAGGGTACCAATATACGCAGTATTTT. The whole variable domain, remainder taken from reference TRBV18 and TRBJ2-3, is NAGVMQNPRHLVRRRGQEARLRCSPMKGHSHVYWYRQLPEEGLKFMVYLQKENIIDESGMPKERFSAEFPKEGPSILRIQQVVRGDSAAYFCASSPSGYQYTQYFGPGTRLTVL.

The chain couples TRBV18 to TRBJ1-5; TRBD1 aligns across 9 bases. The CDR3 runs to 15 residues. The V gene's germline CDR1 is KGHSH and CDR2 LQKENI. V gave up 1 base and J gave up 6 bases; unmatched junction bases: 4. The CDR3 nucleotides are TGTGCCAGCTCACCACAGGGACAGGGCTTTCAGCCCCAGCATTTT. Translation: CASSPQGQGFQPQHF.

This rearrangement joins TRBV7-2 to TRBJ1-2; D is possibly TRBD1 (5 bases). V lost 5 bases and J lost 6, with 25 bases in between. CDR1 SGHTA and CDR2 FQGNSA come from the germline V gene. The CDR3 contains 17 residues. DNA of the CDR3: TGTGCCAGCAGCCTGGACGGACAAATCAATTCTAGGGATGGCTACACCTTC. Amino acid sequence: CASSLDGQINSRDGYTF.

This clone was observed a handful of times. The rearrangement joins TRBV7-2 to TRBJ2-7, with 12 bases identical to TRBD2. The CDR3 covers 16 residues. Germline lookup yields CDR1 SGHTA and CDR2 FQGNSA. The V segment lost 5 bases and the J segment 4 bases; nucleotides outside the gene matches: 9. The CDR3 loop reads CASSPGLAGRGYEQYF. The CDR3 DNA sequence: TGTGCCAGCAGCCCTGGACTAGCGGGGCGAGGGTACGAGCAGTACTTC. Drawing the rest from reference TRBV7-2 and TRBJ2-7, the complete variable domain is GAGVSQSPSNKVTEKGKDVELRCDPISGHTALYWYRQSLGQGLEFLIYFQGNSAPDKSGLPSDRFSAERTGGSVSTLTIQRTQQEDSAVYLCASSPGLAGRGYEQYFGPGTRLTVT.

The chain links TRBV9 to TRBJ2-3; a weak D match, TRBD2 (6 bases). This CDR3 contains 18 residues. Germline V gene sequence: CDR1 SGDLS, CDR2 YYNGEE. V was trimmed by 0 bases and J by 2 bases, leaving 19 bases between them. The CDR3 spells CASSVGVQSGGVTDTQYF. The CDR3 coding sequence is TGTGCCAGCAGCGTAGGGGTTCAGAGTGGAGGGGTCACAGATACGCAGTATTTT.

CDR3 sequence: CASSFGPGAYEQYF. The CDR3 DNA reads TGTGCCAGCAGCTTTGGGCCAGGGGCCTACGAGCAGTACTTC. V is TRBV7-2 and J is TRBJ2-7, with a tentative D call TRBD1 (6 bases). Germline assignment: CDR1 SGHTA and CDR2 FQGNSA. Trimming stripped 3 bases from V and 2 bases from J, with 11 bases between. This CDR3 comprises 14 residues.

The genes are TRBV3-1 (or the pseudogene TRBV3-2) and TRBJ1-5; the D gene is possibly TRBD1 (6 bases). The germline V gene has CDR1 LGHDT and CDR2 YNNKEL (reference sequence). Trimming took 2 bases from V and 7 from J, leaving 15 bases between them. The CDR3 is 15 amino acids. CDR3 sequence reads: CASSQNRPRGQPQHF. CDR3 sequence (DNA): TGTGCCAGCAGCCAAAACCGCCCCAGGGGACAGCCCCAGCATTTT.

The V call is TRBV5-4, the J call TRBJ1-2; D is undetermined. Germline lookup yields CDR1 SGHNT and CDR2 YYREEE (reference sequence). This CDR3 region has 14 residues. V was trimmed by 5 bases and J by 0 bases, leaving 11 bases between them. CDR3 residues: CASRPTTSNYGYTF. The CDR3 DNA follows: TGTGCCAGCAGGCCGACAACCTCTAACTATGGCTACACCTTC.

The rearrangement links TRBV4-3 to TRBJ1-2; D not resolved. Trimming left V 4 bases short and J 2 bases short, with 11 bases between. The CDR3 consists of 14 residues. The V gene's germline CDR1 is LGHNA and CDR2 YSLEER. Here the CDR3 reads CASSLRTGNYGYTF. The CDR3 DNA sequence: TGCGCCAGCAGCCTACGGACGGGGAACTATGGCTACACCTTC.

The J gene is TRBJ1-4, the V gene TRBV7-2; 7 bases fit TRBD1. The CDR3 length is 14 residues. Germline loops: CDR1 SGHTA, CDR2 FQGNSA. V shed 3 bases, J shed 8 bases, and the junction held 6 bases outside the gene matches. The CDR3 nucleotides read TGTGCCAGCAGCTTCCGACAGGGTCACGAAAAACTGTTTTTT. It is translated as CASSFRQGHEKLFF.

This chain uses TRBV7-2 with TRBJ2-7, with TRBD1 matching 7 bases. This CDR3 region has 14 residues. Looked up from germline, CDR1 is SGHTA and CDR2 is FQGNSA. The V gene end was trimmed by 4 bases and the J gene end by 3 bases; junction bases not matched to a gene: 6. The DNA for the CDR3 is TGTGCCAGCAGCTCCAACCGGGACAGCTACGAGCAGTACTTC. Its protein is CASSSNRDSYEQYF.

The CDR3: CARSLTGNYGYTF. The CDR3 DNA follows: TGTGCCAGAAGCTTAACAGGGAACTATGGCTACACCTTC. This chain joins TRBV5-3 and TRBJ1-2; D may be TRBD1 (6 bases). TRBV5-3 counts as an open reading frame of uncertain function. CDR3 length equals 13 residues. V lost 2 bases to trimming and J lost 2 bases, with 7 bases between them.

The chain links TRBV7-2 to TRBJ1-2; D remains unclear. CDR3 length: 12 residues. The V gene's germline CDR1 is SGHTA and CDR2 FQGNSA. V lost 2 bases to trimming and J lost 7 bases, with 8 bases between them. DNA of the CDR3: TGTGCCAGCAGCTTATTCGGTTTTGGCTACACCTTC. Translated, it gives CASSLFGFGYTF.